This TCR beta chain was identified during a study of PD-L1 blockade in urothelial cancer (dated by TCRdb to 2016 to 2017). Background for the entire study: Every patient began therapy around 2014 and was given atezolizumab 1,200 mg intravenously every 3 weeks. Under ten patients achieved durable clinical benefit and 20 did not. Whole exome sequencing and RNA sequencing of pretreatment tumors were performed alongside TCR sequencing in the same patients. Blood samples yielded a median of around 140,000 T cells and around 80,000 unique TCRs, with median clonality approximately 0.08. Twenty-five of 29 patients were males with bladder-origin urothelial cancer, and about 65% of the roughly 30 reported a prior smoking history. Pretreatment tumor samples, along with matched peripheral blood serially collected before and after atezolizumab treatment, were subjected to TCR sequencing. Progression-free survival longer than 6 months counted as durable clinical benefit, and TCR features were additionally tested against both progression-free and overall survival. An ECOG performance status of 0 or 1 was recorded for the patients, and 0 to 3 prior chemotherapy regimens had been received by the patients. An exploratory multi-omic analysis was conducted of the somatic, immune and clinical correlates of response to PD-L1 blockade with atezolizumab in urothelial cancer. Blood samples were analyzed 3 weeks after the start of treatment (second dose) and 6 weeks after the start of treatment. Pretreatment blood TCR-seq was available for twenty-nine patients, at least one posttreatment blood collection was obtained for some 25 patients, and tumor TCR-seq was available for some 25 patients.

The research as a whole found: Because the sample size was small (n of about 31) and many of the analyses were exploratory, the results are meant to be hypothesis-generating. Patients with durable benefit showed greater expansion of tumor-associated TCR clones in peripheral blood 3 weeks after starting treatment (n of about 20, p = 0.022). Improved progression-free and overall survival was found to be associated with pretreatment peripheral blood TCR clonality below the median.

Each PCR received spiked-in synthetic TCR analog templates so that absolute template abundance could be estimated from read counts. The immunoSEQ assay was used to amplify TCRbeta CDR3 regions from genomic DNA with bias-controlled V and J gene primers. Sequencing of rearranged TCRbeta segments was done at approximately 20X coverage. Concerning the study's data processing: Clustering was used to correct sequencing errors, and CDR3s were annotated against IMGT to assign V, D and J genes. Downstream analyses used only productive TCRbeta rearrangements and left out out-of-frame or stop-codon sequences. Clonality was computed as one minus Shannon entropy normalized by the log of the number of unique productive sequences. Clones differing between time points or between blood and tumor were identified by Fisher's exact test with Benjamini-Hochberg correction at adjusted p below 0.01. TCRdb's version of the immuneACCESS table is confined to in-frame rearrangements and falls short of the full clone set. An unresolved V gene accounts for under half of the shortfall where checked; the remainder is of unknown origin. D and trimming come from the DNA, and the V and J calls and clone size come from that table. Within this sample are roughly 20,000 clones, with about 91% of them counted one time only. Around 3.5% of the sample belongs to the ten largest clones.

A total of about 31 patients with locally advanced or metastatic urothelial carcinoma, treated at Memorial Sloan Kettering on a trial protocol, made up the cohort. Peripheral blood mononuclear cells were collected pretreatment and during treatment, with between 1 and 8 total time points obtained per patient. The Qiagen DNeasy Blood extraction kit was used to purify genomic DNA from total PBMCs and tumor samples. PBMCs were collected pretreatment and during treatment, and were isolated and stored as previously described. From a lookup of the germline V gene, CDR1 and CDR2 are SGHRS and YFSETQ. Trimming removed 5 bases from V and 2 bases from J; the gene matches leave 7 bases unexplained. There are 15 amino acids in the CDR3, from cysteine to phenylalanine inclusive. The retained sequence is limited to the CDR3, 45 bases, with the frame set at the first base. As to this clone: Which antigen it targets is not known. Within one base of it there is no much larger clone, and no base qualities were kept.

The TCR sequence derives from a man over 45 with urothelial cancer. Here the sequenced sample was PBMCs, taken around atezolizumab (anti-PD-L1) treatment. The sequence is built from TRBV5-1 and TRBJ1-5; TRBD1 aligns with 7 central bases. CDR3 loop: CASSPGGRGNQPQHF. In nucleotides, the sequence is TGCGCCAGCAGTCCAGGGGGTAGGGGCAATCAGCCCCAGCATTTT.